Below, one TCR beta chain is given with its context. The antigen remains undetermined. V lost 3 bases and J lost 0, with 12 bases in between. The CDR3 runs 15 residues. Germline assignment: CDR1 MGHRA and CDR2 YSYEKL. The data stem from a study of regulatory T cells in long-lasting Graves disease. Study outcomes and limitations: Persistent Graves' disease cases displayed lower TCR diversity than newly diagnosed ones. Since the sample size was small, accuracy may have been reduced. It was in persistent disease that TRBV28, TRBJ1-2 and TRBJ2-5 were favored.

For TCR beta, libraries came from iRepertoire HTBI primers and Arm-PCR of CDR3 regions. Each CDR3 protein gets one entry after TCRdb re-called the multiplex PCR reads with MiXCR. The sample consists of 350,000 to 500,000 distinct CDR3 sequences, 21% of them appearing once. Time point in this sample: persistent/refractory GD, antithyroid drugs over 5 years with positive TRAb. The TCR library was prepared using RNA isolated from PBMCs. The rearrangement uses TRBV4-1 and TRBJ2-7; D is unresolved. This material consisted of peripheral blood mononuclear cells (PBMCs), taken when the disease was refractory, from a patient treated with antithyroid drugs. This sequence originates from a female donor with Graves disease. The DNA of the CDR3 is TGCGCCAGCAGCCAGACGGGTTCCAGCTCCTACGAGCAGTACTTC. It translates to CASSQTGSSSYEQYF.